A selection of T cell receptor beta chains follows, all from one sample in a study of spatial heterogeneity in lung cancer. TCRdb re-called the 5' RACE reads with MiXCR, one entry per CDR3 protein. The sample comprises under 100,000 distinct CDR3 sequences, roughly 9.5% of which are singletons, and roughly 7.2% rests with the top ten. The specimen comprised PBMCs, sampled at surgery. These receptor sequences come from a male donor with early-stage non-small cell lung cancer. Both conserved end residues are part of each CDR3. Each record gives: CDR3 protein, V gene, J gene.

CASSPQRGGLSKNIQYF	TRBV13	TRBJ2-4
CASSLKGQGSHEQYF	TRBV27	TRBJ2-7
CASSHRDTIF	TRBV12-3/TRBV12-4	TRBJ2-1
CSASTGAAIDTQYF	TRBV20-1	TRBJ2-3
CASSLQGDSPLHF	TRBV7-9	TRBJ1-6
CASSLAQGYEQYF	TRBV5-1	TRBJ2-7
CASSGVPGAGELFF	TRBV5-1	TRBJ2-2
CASSPGEVSGNTIYF	TRBV18	TRBJ1-3
CSARGSLAGKQFF	TRBV20-1	TRBJ2-1
CASSGRVGELFF	TRBV4-3	TRBJ2-2
CSVERSGNEKLFF	TRBV29-1	TRBJ1-4
CASSFSGIEETQYF	TRBV5-1	TRBJ2-5
CASSVASSGRSYNEQFF	TRBV9	TRBJ2-1
CASSLATGPGANVLTF	TRBV7-2	TRBJ2-6
CASSIQGASNSNQPQHF	TRBV19	TRBJ1-5
CASSPTGVSYNEQFF	TRBV12-3/TRBV12-4	TRBJ2-1
CASSLRGLGNTIYF	TRBV7-9	TRBJ1-3
CASSSVAKNIQYF	TRBV6-5	TRBJ2-4
CASRRSWESSYNEQFF	TRBV28	TRBJ2-1
CASSQEGGGQETQYF	TRBV4-2	TRBJ2-5
CASNLQGARQETQYF	TRBV9	TRBJ2-5
CASTPHSHEKLFF	TRBV28	TRBJ1-4
CASRASSSPGQGRQYF	TRBV12-3/TRBV12-4	TRBJ2-3
CASSELVGTGELFF	TRBV2	TRBJ2-2
CASSKDRGGTDTQYF	TRBV7-9	TRBJ2-3
CASSQEYDNEQFF	TRBV4-3	TRBJ2-1
CSSWTGDEQYF	TRBV29-1	TRBJ2-7
CSTRQGSEQYF	TRBV29-1	TRBJ2-7
CASISGQGDTEAFF	TRBV28	TRBJ1-1
CASSLAPGAYEQYF	TRBV7-8	TRBJ2-7
CASSARDGYSYEQYF	TRBV9	TRBJ2-7
CATSEPTSGTVDEQFF	TRBV24-1	TRBJ2-1